Following are 28 T cell receptor beta chains from one sample sequenced in a study of T-cell memory formation after mild COVID-19. TCRdb fed the 5' RACE reads into MiXCR, producing one record per CDR3 protein. The sample has 110,000 to 150,000 distinct CDR3 sequences; almost 25% are singletons. Sequenced: PBMCs or a T cell subset sorted from them (not recorded which). The receptors were sampled from an adult woman who had mild COVID-19 (a few samples of this study predate the infection). Cell type and time point are not known.

In its sample, this clonotype was seen a few times. The chain combines TRBV6-5 with TRBJ2-3; tentatively, D is TRBD2 (7 bases). V lost 6 bases and J 3 bases, leaving 19 bases between the germline ends. The CDR3 contains 16 residues. Germline V CDR1 and CDR2: MNHEY, SVGAGI. The CDR3 DNA reads TGTGCCAGCAGGTCCCAAGGGGGGGGGTTGACAGATACGCAGTATTTT. Residues: CASRSQGGGLTDTQYF.

The rearrangement links TRBV5-1 to TRBJ2-1; 8 bases map to TRBD2. V trimming: 0 bases; J trimming: 3 bases; junction bases outside the gene matches: 2. CDR1 is SGHRS and CDR2 is YFSETQ in the germline V gene. The CDR3 spans 15 residues. CDR3 protein: CASSLGGGLYNEQFF. Here the CDR3 DNA reads TGCGCCAGCAGCTTGGGCGGGGGGCTCTACAATGAGCAGTTCTTC.

This clonotype has just a few counts. V is TRBV4-1 and J is TRBJ2-7; D might be TRBD1 (5 bases). The CDR3 sequence is 16 residues long. The germline V gene encodes CDR1 MGHRA and CDR2 YSYEKL. The ends were cut back, 0 bases at V and 7 bases at J, with 19 bases in the middle. The CDR3 protein is CASSQDLGAGSKEQYF. Here the CDR3 DNA reads TGCGCCAGCAGCCAAGATTTAGGGGCAGGGTCTAAAGAGCAGTACTTC.

The rearrangement uses TRBV2 and TRBJ2-2; 10 bases align to TRBD2. There are 20 residues in the CDR3. The J segment lost 2 bases and the V segment lost 1 base, leaving 13 bases of the junction unmatched. The germline gives CDR1 SNHLY, CDR2 FYNNEI. In DNA, the CDR3 is TGTGCCAGCAGTGAAGGAGGACTAGCGGAGAACCGCTTCAACACCGGGGAGCTGTTTTTT. It translates to CASSEGGLAENRFNTGELFF.

On this clonotype itself: Germline is not matched at one junction end, which may reflect a read error. Written as DNA, the CDR3 is TGTGCTAGCAGCTTAGCGGTGCACAATGAGCAGTTCTTC. Its protein is CASSLAVHNEQFF. The chain recombines TRBV7-7 with TRBJ2-1; D possibly corresponds to TRBD2 (6 bases). This CDR3 has 13 amino acids. Germline V lookup: CDR1 SSHAT, CDR2 FNYEAQ (reference sequence). The whole variable domain, remainder taken from reference TRBV7-7 and TRBJ2-1, is GAGVSQSPRYKVTKRGQDVTLRCDPISSHATLYWYQQALGQGPEFLTYFNYEAQPDKSGLPSDRFSAERPEGSISTLTIQRTEQRDSAMYRCASSLAVHNEQFFGPGTRLTVL.

The table lists this clonotype with a few counts. This rearrangement joins TRBV12-3 or TRBV12-4 to TRBJ2-2, with no clear D. The CDR3 sequence is 16 residues long. V shed 3 bases and J shed 5 bases, with 16 bases lying between them. The CDR3 loop reads CASSLMGPTSTGELFF. The CDR3 bases are TGTGCCAGCAGTTTGATGGGTCCGACGAGTACCGGGGAGCTGTTTTTT.

The sample holds a few counts of this clonotype. CDR3 sequence: CASSLDLAPTNEKLFF. CDR3 nucleotides: TGTGCCAGCAGCTTAGATCTCGCCCCAACTAATGAAAAACTGTTTTTT. This sequence joins TRBV7-9 and TRBJ1-4, with D unclear. The V gene's germline CDR1 is SEHNR and CDR2 FQNEAQ (reference sequence). The CDR3 extends over 16 amino acids. Trimming stripped 1 base from V and 0 bases from J, with 9 bases between.

This clonotype occurred many times. The rearrangement joins TRBV19 to TRBJ1-1, with a possible D match to TRBD1 (5 bases). V dropped 11 bases and J dropped 4 bases, with 14 bases sitting between them. Germline CDR1 LNHDA, CDR2 SQIVND (reference sequence). CDR3 length: 12 residues. The CDR3 sequence is CACARASTEAFF. In DNA, the CDR3 is TGTGCCTGCGCCAGGGCATCCACTGAAGCTTTCTTT.

The rearrangement uses TRBV24-1 and TRBJ2-7; TRBD1 might be the D (6 bases). CDR1 is KGHDR and CDR2 is SFDVKD in the germline V gene. Trimming cost V 0 bases and J 6 bases, with 8 bases left between them. The CDR3 sequence is 13 residues long. The CDR3 protein is CATSDLRGSEQYF. The CDR3 DNA reads TGTGCCACCAGTGATTTGAGGGGGAGCGAGCAGTACTTC.

The chain is built from TRBV7-2 and TRBJ2-1; tentatively, D is TRBD1 or TRBD2 (5 bases each). V shed 3 bases and J shed 1 base, with 13 bases lying between them. The CDR3 covers 16 residues. Germline V CDR1 and CDR2: SGHTA, FQGNSA. DNA for the CDR3: TGTGCCAGCAGCTTCTATGGGACCAGGTCCTACAATGAGCAGTTCTTC. Its protein product is CASSFYGTRSYNEQFF.

V gene TRBV5-1 combines with J gene TRBJ1-4; tentative D call: TRBD1 (5 bases). The germline gives CDR1 SGHRS, CDR2 YFSETQ. The CDR3 covers 14 residues. The V end was cut by 1 base, the J end by 8 bases, with 12 bases between. CDR3 bases: TGCGCCAGCAGCTTGATCCAGGGAAACGAAAAACTGTTTTTT. Translated, it gives CASSLIQGNEKLFF.

The V gene is TRBV7-3, the J gene TRBJ1-1; D unresolved. The CDR3 spans 14 residues. V gave up 5 bases and J gave up 3 bases, with 13 bases separating them. Germline loops: CDR1 SGHTA, CDR2 FQGTGA. The CDR3 region is CASSPNVDDTEAFF. For the CDR3, the DNA is TGTGCCAGCAGCCCGAACGTAGACGACACTGAAGCTTTCTTT. The whole variable domain, remainder taken from reference TRBV7-3 and TRBJ1-1, is GAGVSQTPSNKVTEKGKYVELRCDPISGHTALYWYRQSLGQGPEFLIYFQGTGAADDSGLPNDRFFAVRPEGSVSTLKIQRTERGDSAVYLCASSPNVDDTEAFFGQGTRLTVV.

The CDR3 sequence is CSVARGRNQPQHF. CDR3 in DNA: TGCAGCGTTGCCCGGGGGAGGAATCAGCCCCAGCATTTT. The chain carries TRBV29-1 and TRBJ1-5, with D possibly matching TRBD1 (5 bases). Germline values: CDR1 SQVTM, CDR2 ANQGSEA. The V and J ends lost 4 bases and 4 bases respectively, with 11 bases between them. The CDR3 totals 13 residues.

The CDR3 protein is CASSQVVSQTQSSYNEQFF. CDR3 bases: TGTGCCAGCAGCCAAGTTGTAAGCCAGACCCAGAGCTCCTACAATGAGCAGTTCTTC. The V gene is TRBV3-1, the J gene TRBJ2-1; D uncertain. Trimming took 1 base from V and 0 from J, leaving 19 bases between them. The CDR3 is made up of 19 amino acids. Per germline, CDR1 LGHDT and CDR2 YNNKEL (reference sequence).

The chain uses TRBV6-2 or TRBV6-3 and TRBJ2-7; 9 bases agree with TRBD2. After removal of 2 bases from V and 0 bases from J, the junction contained 5 bases not matched to a gene. CDR1 MNHEY and CDR2 SVGEGT come from the germline V gene. This CDR3 has 16 residues. The CDR3 protein is CASSYQTSGFSYEQYF. The CDR3 bases are TGTGCCAGCAGTTACCAGACTAGCGGATTCTCCTACGAGCAGTACTTC.

In regard to this clonotype: The germline gene is not matched at one end of the junction; a read error may be the cause. The chain is built from TRBV6-5 and TRBJ2-5; D ambiguous. This CDR3 contains 11 residues. From germline, CDR1 is MNHEY and CDR2 SVGAGI. This CDR3 is CASSYHETQYF. The CDR3 DNA sequence: TGTGCCAGCAGTTACCATGAGACCCAGTACTTC.

In this sample, this clonotype turned up a few times. V is TRBV5-6 and J is TRBJ2-1, with D possibly TRBD2 on 6 matching bases. The V gene's germline CDR1 is SGHDT and CDR2 YYEEEE. V lost 4 bases to trimming and J lost 14 bases, with 13 bases between them. The length of the CDR3 is 11 residues. The CDR3 region has the DNA TGTGCCAGCAGCGTAAGCAGGGAGGAGTTCTTC. Translating it yields CASSVSREEFF.

The chain is built from TRBV15 and TRBJ1-3; D is unresolved. Germline lookup yields CDR1 LNHNV and CDR2 YYDKDF (reference sequence). The CDR3 consists of 17 residues. V lost 0 bases and J lost 2, with 14 bases in between. The CDR3 DNA reads TGTGCCACCAGCAGAGATCCGGGCATTAAGGCTGGAAACACCATATATTTT. Its protein is CATSRDPGIKAGNTIYF.

The chain combines TRBV6-5 with TRBJ1-1, with a weak D call TRBD1 (5 bases). The V end was cut by 5 bases, the J end by 3 bases, with 10 bases between. Germline CDR1 is MNHEY and CDR2 is SVGAGI. This CDR3 has 13 residues. DNA of the CDR3: TGTGCCAGCAGTCCCAGGGTTGACACTGAAGCTTTCTTT. This encodes CASSPRVDTEAFF.

V and J are TRBV29-1 and TRBJ1-1, with unresolved D. The CDR3 contains 10 residues. Per germline, CDR1 SQVTM and CDR2 ANQGSEA. The V and J ends lost 6 bases and 1 base respectively, with 3 bases between them. CDR3 sequence reads: CSVRNTEAFF. The CDR3 DNA sequence: TGCAGCGTGAGGAACACTGAAGCTTTCTTT. Full variable domain (rest looked up from reference TRBV29-1 and TRBJ1-1): SAVISQKPSRDICQRGTSLTIQCQVDSQVTMMFWYRQQPGQSLTLIATANQGSEATYESGFVIDKFPISRPNLTFSTLTVSNMSPEDSSIYLCSVRNTEAFFGQGTRLTVV.

The gene calls are TRBV12-3 or TRBV12-4 and TRBJ1-3; TRBD1 might be the D (5 bases). There are 14 residues in the CDR3. V was trimmed by 6 bases and J by 0 bases, leaving 9 bases between them. The CDR3 loop is CASRTGHSGNTIYF. Here the CDR3 DNA reads TGTGCCAGCAGAACCGGACACTCTGGAAACACCATATATTTT.

J is TRBJ2-5 and V is TRBV20-1; no firm D call. This CDR3 contains 12 residues. V lost 3 bases and J lost 3, with 8 bases in between. Per germline, CDR1 DFQATT and CDR2 SNEGSKA (reference sequence). CDR3 DNA sequence: TGCAGTGCTAGGGAGCAGGAAGAGACCCAGTACTTC. Its protein product is CSAREQEETQYF.

This sequence joins TRBV11-3 and TRBJ2-1, with no clear D. Trimming left V 2 bases short and J 8 bases short, with 4 bases between. The CDR3 sequence is 11 residues long. Germline CDR1 SGHNT, CDR2 YENEEA. The CDR3 DNA follows: TGTGCCAGCAGCTTAACTTATGAGCAGTTCTTC. This sequence encodes CASSLTYEQFF.

The sample holds a few counts of this clonotype. The chain has TRBV13 and TRBJ1-1; D ambiguous. The germline V and J ends were trimmed by 5 bases and 7 bases, with 5 bases remaining between them. The germline gives CDR1 PRHDT, CDR2 FYEKMQ (reference sequence). CDR3 length: 10 residues. This CDR3 is CASSRGEAFF. The CDR3 DNA sequence: TGTGCCAGCAGCCGAGGTGAAGCTTTCTTT.

The chain couples TRBV12-3 or TRBV12-4 to TRBJ1-1; D unresolved. With 3 bases removed from V and 0 bases from J, the gap between germline ends came to 2 bases. This CDR3 spans 12 amino acids. The CDR3 loop reads CASSFLNTEAFF. The CDR3 nucleotides are TGTGCCAGCAGTTTTCTGAACACTGAAGCTTTCTTT.

The sample holds a few counts of this clonotype. The chain links TRBV7-6 to TRBJ2-7, with no clear D. Germline loops: CDR1 SGHVS, CDR2 FNYEAQ. This CDR3 contains 15 residues. The V end was cut by 1 base, the J end by 3 bases, with 13 bases between. In nucleotides, the CDR3 is TGTGCCAGCAGCTTAGGGAAGGGCCCCTTCTACGAGCAGTACTTC. Translating gives CASSLGKGPFYEQYF.

The chain uses TRBV21-1 and TRBJ2-5. TRBV21-1 is a pseudogene segment. The CDR3 totals 9 residues. In DNA form, the CDR3 reads TGTGCCAGCAGGGAGACCCAGTACTTC. Translated, it gives CASRETQYF.

The J gene is TRBJ2-1, the V gene TRBV5-5; possibly TRBD2 for D (6 bases). The CDR3 length is 14 residues. Germline V lookup: CDR1 SGHKS, CDR2 YYEKEE (reference sequence). V dropped 4 bases and J dropped 10 bases, with 18 bases sitting between them. The CDR3 coding sequence is TGTGCCAGCAGCCCGCTTTGGGGGGTGCGGGAGCAGTTCTTC. Translated: CASSPLWGVREQFF.